The sample holds a few counts of the clone carrying this T cell receptor beta chain. Its antigen is unidentified. Libraries were made from TCR beta cDNA, and they carried unique molecular identifiers. TCRdb used MiXCR to reprocess the PCR reads, holding one entry per CDR3 protein. This sample carries a few hundred thousand distinct CDR3 sequences, less than 35% of them seen once, and the ten largest clones take around 15%. This record belongs to a study of post-analysis software for immune sequencing data. Whole-study findings and limits: Five or six TRBV segments appeared more often in patients than in controls, and TRBV5-6, TRBV5-1 and TRBV20-1 were among these.

The germline CDR1 and CDR2 sequences are DFQATT and SNEGSKA (reference sequence). V gave up 5 bases and J gave up 4 bases; unmatched junction bases: 10. This CDR3 has 14 residues. J is TRBJ1-2 and V is TRBV20-1; TRBD1 matches 7 bases. The source material was blood. The clonotype comes from a girl aged 5-17 years with multiple sclerosis. The DNA of the CDR3 is TGCAGTGCTTGGGACAGACGAAACCTCTATGGCTACACCTTC. It encodes CSAWDRRNLYGYTF.